The rows below give T cell receptor beta chains drawn from one sample of a study of technical replicates of blood from several donors. Generated by immunoSEQ multiplex PCR, the TCRdb table keeps only in-frame clones and is missing some. The sample lists 75,000 to 90,000 clones, 95% to 97% seen once, with roughly 0.3% in the top ten. Sequencing was done on a sample of T cells isolated from PBMCs. The receptors originated from a human donor in good health. CDR3s include the opening cysteine and the closing phenylalanine or tryptophan. Each record gives: clone size, D gene, V gene, J gene, CDR3 protein, CDR3 DNA. A D gene is named only where the DNA matches it firmly. The size field is filled for only some rows; it gives once, few, many or a size class.

abundance: -
d_gene: TRBD2
v_gene: TRBV6-1
j_gene: TRBJ2-7
CDR3aa: CASRGTSGPYEQYF
CDR3nt: TGTGCCAGCAGGGGGACTAGCGGCCCCTACGAGCAGTACTTC

abundance: -
d_gene: -
v_gene: TRBV11-2
j_gene: TRBJ2-7
CDR3aa: CASSLDTGSYEQYF
CDR3nt: TGTGCCAGCAGCTTAGATACTGGTTCCTACGAGCAGTACTTC

abundance: -
d_gene: TRBD2
v_gene: TRBV19
j_gene: TRBJ2-1
CDR3aa: CASSIGGSTYNEQFF
CDR3nt: TGTGCCAGTAGTATCGGCGGGAGTACTTACAATGAGCAGTTCTTC

abundance: -
d_gene: TRBD1
v_gene: TRBV5-5
j_gene: TRBJ1-1
CDR3aa: CASSSDRLYQNTEAFF
CDR3nt: TGTGCCAGCAGCTCGGACAGGCTCTATCAGAACACTGAAGCTTTCTTT

abundance: -
d_gene: TRBD1
v_gene: TRBV4-1
j_gene: TRBJ2-1
CDR3aa: CASSHIGQGAQNEQFF
CDR3nt: TGCGCCAGCAGCCATATCGGACAGGGGGCTCAGAATGAGCAGTTCTTC

abundance: -
d_gene: TRBD1
v_gene: TRBV7-8
j_gene: TRBJ1-2
CDR3aa: CASSLAATGLGGYTF
CDR3nt: TGTGCCAGCAGCTTAGCCGCGACAGGGCTGGGTGGCTACACCTTC

abundance: -
d_gene: -
v_gene: TRBV4-1
j_gene: TRBJ1-1
CDR3aa: CASSQDEGVTEAFF
CDR3nt: TGCGCCAGCAGCCAGGATGAGGGTGTCACTGAAGCTTTCTTT

abundance: once
d_gene: TRBD2
v_gene: TRBV27
j_gene: TRBJ2-1
CDR3aa: CASSSLRLAGGSYNEQFF
CDR3nt: TGTGCCAGCAGTTCCCTTCGACTAGCTGGGGGCTCCTACAATGAGCAGTTCTTC

abundance: -
d_gene: TRBD2
v_gene: TRBV7-8
j_gene: TRBJ2-3
CDR3aa: CASSQSSGRVGTDTQYF
CDR3nt: TGTGCCAGCAGCCAGAGTAGCGGGAGGGTGGGCACAGATACGCAGTATTTT

abundance: -
d_gene: -
v_gene: TRBV30
j_gene: TRBJ2-7
CDR3aa: CAWSVQGNEQYF
CDR3nt: TGTGCCTGGAGTGTACAGGGTAACGAGCAGTACTTC

abundance: -
d_gene: -
v_gene: TRBV27
j_gene: TRBJ1-2
CDR3aa: CASSLSRGSGIYGYTF
CDR3nt: TGTGCCAGCAGTTTATCGAGGGGGTCGGGAATCTATGGCTACACCTTC

abundance: -
d_gene: -
v_gene: TRBV9
j_gene: TRBJ2-1
CDR3aa: CASSVQGDNEQFF
CDR3nt: TGTGCCAGCAGCGTCCAGGGTGACAATGAGCAGTTCTTC

abundance: -
d_gene: TRBD1
v_gene: TRBV25-1
j_gene: TRBJ1-3
CDR3aa: CASSGTRGLSGNTIYF
CDR3nt: TGTGCCAGCAGTGGCACTAGGGGGCTCTCTGGAAACACCATATATTTT

abundance: -
d_gene: -
v_gene: TRBV30
j_gene: TRBJ1-3
CDR3aa: CAWSVILGGLSGNTIYF
CDR3nt: TGTGCCTGGAGTGTAATTCTCGGGGGGCTCTCTGGAAACACCATATATTTT

abundance: -
d_gene: TRBD2
v_gene: TRBV15
j_gene: TRBJ2-7
CDR3aa: CATSRERLAGGEQYF
CDR3nt: TGTGCCACCAGCAGAGAGAGACTAGCGGGAGGCGAGCAGTACTTC

abundance: -
d_gene: -
v_gene: TRBV19
j_gene: TRBJ1-2
CDR3aa: CASRPPNNYGYTF
CDR3nt: TGTGCCAGTAGACCCCCTAATAACTATGGCTACACCTTC

abundance: -
d_gene: TRBD1
v_gene: TRBV30
j_gene: TRBJ1-2
CDR3aa: CAWSVGTGNGYTF
CDR3nt: TGTGCCTGGAGTGTAGGGACAGGGAATGGCTACACCTTC

abundance: -
d_gene: -
v_gene: TRBV5-5
j_gene: TRBJ1-1
CDR3aa: CASSSHRNTEAFF
CDR3nt: TGTGCCAGCAGCTCTCACAGGAACACTGAAGCTTTCTTT

abundance: -
d_gene: -
v_gene: TRBV4-3
j_gene: TRBJ2-7
CDR3aa: CASSQDISGRYEQYF
CDR3nt: TGCGCCAGCAGCCAAGATATTAGCGGCCGTTACGAGCAGTACTTC

abundance: -
d_gene: TRBD2
v_gene: TRBV6-1
j_gene: TRBJ2-1
CDR3aa: CASSDERGREYNEQFF
CDR3nt: TGTGCCAGCAGTGACGAACGCGGGAGGGAGTACAATGAGCAGTTCTTC

abundance: -
d_gene: TRBD2
v_gene: TRBV4-2
j_gene: TRBJ2-7
CDR3aa: CASSQRPPGLVSHEQYF
CDR3nt: TGTGCCAGCAGCCAACGACCCCCGGGACTAGTCTCCCACGAGCAGTACTTC

abundance: -
d_gene: -
v_gene: TRBV29-1
j_gene: TRBJ1-2
CDR3aa: CSVEELFYGYTF
CDR3nt: TGCAGCGTGGAGGAGTTATTCTATGGCTACACCTTC

abundance: -
d_gene: -
v_gene: TRBV5-5
j_gene: TRBJ2-7
CDR3aa: CASSLRAQGAYEQYF
CDR3nt: TGTGCCAGCAGCTTAAGGGCCCAAGGGGCCTACGAGCAGTACTTC

abundance: -
d_gene: -
v_gene: TRBV28
j_gene: TRBJ1-2
CDR3aa: CASTEFSGDGYTF
CDR3nt: TGTGCCAGTACTGAGTTCTCGGGGGATGGCTACACCTTC

abundance: -
d_gene: -
v_gene: TRBV9
j_gene: TRBJ2-7
CDR3aa: CASSAQGLAGYEQYF
CDR3nt: TGTGCCAGCAGCGCACAGGGGCTAGCGGGCTACGAGCAGTACTTC

abundance: -
d_gene: -
v_gene: TRBV27
j_gene: TRBJ1-5
CDR3aa: CASSPNSSNQPQHF
CDR3nt: TGTGCCAGCAGTCCTAATTCGAGCAATCAGCCCCAGCATTTT

abundance: -
d_gene: TRBD1
v_gene: TRBV10-3
j_gene: TRBJ2-3
CDR3aa: CATLGTGEVADTQYF
CDR3nt: TGTGCCACGCTGGGCACAGGGGAAGTAGCGGATACGCAGTATTTT

abundance: -
d_gene: TRBD2
v_gene: TRBV27
j_gene: TRBJ2-1
CDR3aa: CASSRLLADHYNEQFF
CDR3nt: TGTGCCAGCAGTCGATTACTAGCGGATCATTACAATGAGCAGTTCTTC

abundance: -
d_gene: -
v_gene: TRBV2
j_gene: TRBJ1-1
CDR3aa: CASSVGHDPF
CDR3nt: TGTGCCAGCAGTGTGGGGCACGATCCCTTT

abundance: -
d_gene: -
v_gene: TRBV9
j_gene: TRBJ2-3
CDR3aa: CASSVSGFWTDTQYF
CDR3nt: TGTGCCAGCAGCGTAAGCGGGTTTTGGACAGATACGCAGTATTTT

abundance: -
d_gene: TRBD1
v_gene: TRBV19
j_gene: TRBJ1-1
CDR3aa: CASSFGQGNTEAFF
CDR3nt: TGTGCCAGTAGTTTCGGACAGGGAAACACTGAAGCTTTCTTT

abundance: -
d_gene: -
v_gene: TRBV7-2
j_gene: TRBJ2-5
CDR3aa: CASRSGDKETQYF
CDR3nt: TGTGCCAGCAGATCCGGGGATAAAGAGACCCAGTACTTC

abundance: -
d_gene: -
v_gene: TRBV5-6
j_gene: TRBJ1-2
CDR3aa: CASKRPQSYGYTF
CDR3nt: TGTGCCAGCAAGAGGCCTCAGAGCTATGGCTACACCTTC

abundance: -
d_gene: TRBD2
v_gene: TRBV9
j_gene: TRBJ2-3
CDR3aa: CASSTQTGGTTDTQYF
CDR3nt: TGTGCCAGCAGCACCCAGACGGGAGGGACCACAGATACGCAGTATTTT

abundance: -
d_gene: TRBD1
v_gene: TRBV4-2
j_gene: TRBJ1-1
CDR3aa: CASSPRDREGTEAFF
CDR3nt: TGTGCCAGCAGCCCGAGGGACAGGGAAGGCACTGAAGCTTTCTTT

abundance: -
d_gene: -
v_gene: TRBV5-1
j_gene: TRBJ2-1
CDR3aa: CASSPGLLSQGTEQFF
CDR3nt: TGCGCCAGCAGCCCGGGGTTGCTCTCACAGGGAACTGAGCAGTTCTTC

abundance: once
d_gene: -
v_gene: TRBV7-6
j_gene: TRBJ1-1
CDR3aa: CASSLSGTGNTEAFF
CDR3nt: TGTGCCAGCAGCCTCTCCGGGACTGGGAACACTGAAGCTTTCTTT

abundance: -
d_gene: TRBD1
v_gene: TRBV7-9
j_gene: TRBJ1-1
CDR3aa: CASSLGTGVGGTEAFF
CDR3nt: TGTGCCAGCAGCTTAGGGACAGGGGTCGGGGGCACTGAAGCTTTCTTT

abundance: -
d_gene: TRBD1
v_gene: TRBV19
j_gene: TRBJ1-5
CDR3aa: CASSVTGSDNQPQHF
CDR3nt: TGTGCCAGTAGTGTGACAGGGAGCGACAATCAGCCCCAGCATTTT

abundance: -
d_gene: TRBD1
v_gene: TRBV19
j_gene: TRBJ2-3
CDR3aa: CASSFRQGLNPETQYF
CDR3nt: TGTGCCAGTAGTTTTCGACAGGGGCTTAATCCAGAGACGCAGTATTTT

abundance: -
d_gene: -
v_gene: TRBV11-3
j_gene: TRBJ2-3
CDR3aa: CASSPTGDTQYF
CDR3nt: TGTGCCAGCAGCCCTACGGGAGATACGCAGTATTTT